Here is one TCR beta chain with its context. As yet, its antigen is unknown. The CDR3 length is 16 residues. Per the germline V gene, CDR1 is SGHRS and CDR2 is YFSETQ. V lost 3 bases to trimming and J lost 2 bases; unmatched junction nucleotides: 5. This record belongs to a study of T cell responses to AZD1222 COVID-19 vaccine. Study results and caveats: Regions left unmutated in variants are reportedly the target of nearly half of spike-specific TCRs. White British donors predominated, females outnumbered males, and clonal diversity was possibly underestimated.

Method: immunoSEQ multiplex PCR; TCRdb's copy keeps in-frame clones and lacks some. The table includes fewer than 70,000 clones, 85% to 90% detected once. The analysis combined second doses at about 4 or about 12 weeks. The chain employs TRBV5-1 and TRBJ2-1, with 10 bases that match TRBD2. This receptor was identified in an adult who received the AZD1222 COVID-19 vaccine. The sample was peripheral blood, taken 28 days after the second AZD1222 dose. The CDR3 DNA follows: TGCGCCAGCAGCTCTAGCGGGAGTGGGACCTACAATGAGCAGTTCTTC. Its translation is CASSSSGSGTYNEQFF.